This T cell receptor beta chain appears in the sequencing data of a study of cytomegalovirus exposure and HLA in healthy donors. Looking at the study overall: Genetic ancestry analysis placed over 75% of the 300 to 500 donors that were genotyped in the Caucasian-associated cluster.

V lost 1 base, J lost 8 bases, and 11 bases lay in between. The germline gives CDR1 SEHNR, CDR2 FQNEAQ (reference sequence). This CDR3 contains 13 residues. PCR amplification relied on 60 Vbeta primers (plus 13 Jbeta primers). TCRdb's copy holds only in-frame clones and misses some; the assay was immunoSEQ multiplex PCR. The sample holds about 57,000 clones, roughly 83% seen once. J is TRBJ1-1 and V is TRBV7-9, with D hard to call. The clonotype comes from a man aged 30 to 39 in good health and CMV-seronegative. The material sequenced was PBMCs. In nucleotides, the CDR3 is TGTGCCAGCAGCTTAGGCCCCCTACGAGAAGCTTTCTTT. This codes for CASSLGPLREAFF. Combining the CDR3 with reference TRBV7-9 and TRBJ1-1 gives the whole variable domain DTGVSQNPRHKITKRGQNVTFRCDPISEHNRLYWYRQTLGQGPEFLTYFQNEAQLEKSRLLSDRFSAERPKGSFSTLEIQRTEQGDSAMYLCASSLGPLREAFFGQGTRLTVV.